These 15 T cell receptor beta chains were all obtained from the same sample, sequenced in a study of T-cell reconstitution after alpha-beta-depleted transplantation in children. Unique molecular identifiers were built into the TCRbeta library. TCRdb analysed the PCR reads with MiXCR anew, one entry per CDR3 protein. The sample has more than 550,000 distinct CDR3 sequences; over 9.5% are singletons. The sample was PBMCs from the stem cell graft donor, taken from the stem cell graft. All receptors come from a human donor who donated a stem cell graft to a child with acute myeloid leukemia.

This clonotype was seen many times. The V call is TRBV5-4, the J call TRBJ2-2; D uncertain. Trimming stripped 4 bases from V and 0 bases from J, with 10 bases between. The CDR3 loop spans 15 amino acids. In germline, CDR1 is SGHNT, CDR2 YYREEE (reference sequence). CDR3 amino acids: CASSHGKPNTGELFF. In DNA form, the CDR3 reads TGTGCCAGCAGCCATGGCAAACCGAACACCGGGGAGCTGTTTTTT. Full variable domain (missing parts from reference TRBV5-4 and TRBJ2-2): ETGVTQSPTHLIKTRGQQVTLRCSSQSGHNTVSWYQQALGQGPQFIFQYYREEENGRGNFPPRFSGLQFPNYSSELNVNALELDDSALYLCASSHGKPNTGELFFGEGSRLTVL.

This clonotype was seen only a few times. The J gene is TRBJ1-5, the V gene TRBV5-5; D gene ambiguous. Germline V gives CDR1 SGHKS, CDR2 YYEKEE (reference sequence). V lost 4 bases and J lost 7, with 15 bases in between. This CDR3 region has 14 residues. The CDR3 DNA reads as TGTGCCAGCAGCCTTGAAGGGCTAGGGCAGCCCCAGCATTTT. Amino acid sequence: CASSLEGLGQPQHF.

This clonotype was found a few times. V gene TRBV6-5 combines with J gene TRBJ2-5, with D hard to call. The CDR3 runs 16 residues. From germline, CDR1 is MNHEY and CDR2 SVGAGI. This CDR3 is CLPVKFTRVVGETQYF. The CDR3 bases are TGTCTGCCAGTCAAATTTACTCGGGTCGTGGGGGAGACCCAGTACTTC.

The chain combines TRBV30 with TRBJ1-2, with D possibly TRBD1 on 6 matching bases. Per the germline V gene, CDR1 is GTSNPN and CDR2 is SVGIG (reference sequence). The CDR3 sequence is 12 residues long. The CDR3 bases are TGTGCGCGCCGGGGAGGGGGCTATGGCTACACCTTC. Protein: CARRGGGYGYTF.

The chain carries TRBV7-6 and TRBJ1-6; D is ambiguous. Germline V CDR1 and CDR2: SGHVS, FNYEAQ. The CDR3 is made up of 13 amino acids. With 5 bases removed from V and 8 bases from J, the gap between germline ends came to 10 bases. The CDR3 here is CASSMLRDSPLHF. The DNA for the CDR3 is TGTGCCAGCAGCATGCTACGAGATTCACCCCTCCACTTT.

This clonotype showed up just a few times. The V call is TRBV20-1, the J call TRBJ2-7; 11 nucleotides agree with TRBD2. Per germline, CDR1 DFQATT and CDR2 SNEGSKA (reference sequence). This CDR3 has 22 residues. V lost 0 bases and J lost 2; bases outside the gene matches: 24. This CDR3 reads CSARDLWGGQGLAGGTTYEQYF. The CDR3 DNA reads as TGCAGTGCTAGAGATCTCTGGGGGGGTCAGGGGCTAGCGGGAGGTACCACCTACGAGCAGTACTTC.

The sample holds a few counts of this clonotype. CDR3 residues: CASSLLAGTTGAYEQYF. The DNA for the CDR3 is TGTGCCAGCAGCTTATTAGCGGGAACTACCGGCGCCTACGAGCAGTACTTC. This sequence joins TRBV7-2 and TRBJ2-7, with 8 bases matching TRBD2. The CDR3 extends over 17 amino acids. V dropped 2 bases and J dropped 2; count of bases not matched to a gene: 11. Germline V CDR1 and CDR2: SGHTA, FQGNSA.

This clonotype was observed many times. This chain joins TRBV7-3 and TRBJ2-1; TRBD2 matches 11 bases. The V and J ends lost 5 bases and 4 bases, in that order; junction bases with no gene match: 10. CDR3 length: 17 amino acids. The germline V gene encodes CDR1 SGHTA and CDR2 FQGTGA. The CDR3 coding sequence is TGTGCCAGCAGCCTGGTCAGGGGACTAGCGGAATACAATGAGCAGTTCTTC. It specifies CASSLVRGLAEYNEQFF.

The chain joins TRBV7-2 to TRBJ1-5; D gene ambiguous. V lost 2 bases and J 2 bases, leaving 16 bases between the germline ends. Germline lookup yields CDR1 SGHTA and CDR2 FQGNSA. The CDR3 consists of 17 residues. The chain's CDR3 is CASSLRFSAQGNQPQHF. CDR3 nucleotides: TGTGCCAGCAGCTTAAGATTTTCGGCGCAAGGCAATCAGCCCCAGCATTTT.

This sequence joins TRBV11-1 and TRBJ2-3; D is unresolved. The V end lost 4 bases, the J end lost 6 bases, and 20 bases lay between the germline ends. The V gene's germline CDR1 is SGHAT and CDR2 FQDESV (reference sequence). The CDR3 is 16 amino acids. CDR3 in DNA: TGTGCCAGCAGCTATAATGTGCGACCGGCTTGGGATACGCAGTATTTT. It translates to CASSYNVRPAWDTQYF.

Only a few counts were recorded for this clonotype. The chain employs TRBV9 and TRBJ2-1, with D uncertain. V lost 0 bases to trimming and J lost 8 bases, with 15 bases between them. The CDR3 length is 15 residues. CDR1 is SGDLS, CDR2 YYNGEE, per germline. The CDR3 spells CASSVEGSVWDEQFF. The CDR3 DNA sequence: TGTGCCAGCAGCGTAGAGGGATCCGTGTGGGATGAGCAGTTCTTC.

The V gene is TRBV29-1, the J gene TRBJ2-5; D might be TRBD2 (5 bases). Germline loops: CDR1 SQVTM, CDR2 ANQGSEA. The germline V and J ends were trimmed by 4 bases and 8 bases, with 14 bases remaining between them. The CDR3 is 12 amino acids. Here the CDR3 DNA reads TGCAGCGTTGTCGACCCCCGGGGAACCCAGTACTTC. Translation gives CSVVDPRGTQYF.

As regards this clonotype: A much larger clone is a single base away; this may be a read error. The rearrangement joins TRBV12-3 or TRBV12-4 to TRBJ1-5; D is unclear. Trimming cost V 7 bases and J 6 bases, with 10 bases left between them. The CDR3 is 12 amino acids. The CDR3 region has the DNA TGTGCCAGCACCTTTGGGTTTCAGCCCCAGCATTTT. This gives the protein CASTFGFQPQHF.

This clonotype was counted ten times or more. This sequence joins TRBV7-8 and TRBJ1-1, with D uncertain. Germline assignment: CDR1 SGHVS and CDR2 FQNEAQ. This CDR3 spans 12 amino acids. Trimming removed 8 bases from V and 4 bases from J, with 11 bases in between. CDR3 loop: CASALRGTEAFF. The CDR3 bases are TGTGCCAGCGCCTTGAGAGGCACTGAAGCTTTCTTT.

CDR3 sequence reads: CASSLPPGLAGGGNEQFF. The DNA for the CDR3 is TGTGCCAGCAGCCTCCCCCCGGGACTAGCGGGAGGAGGGAATGAGCAGTTCTTC. The chain carries TRBV4-2 and TRBJ2-1; TRBD2 matches at 15 bases. Trimming at V came to 4 bases and at J to 7 bases, leaving 11 bases not matched to a gene. Germline lookup yields CDR1 LGHNA and CDR2 YNFKEQ. The CDR3 loop spans 18 amino acids.